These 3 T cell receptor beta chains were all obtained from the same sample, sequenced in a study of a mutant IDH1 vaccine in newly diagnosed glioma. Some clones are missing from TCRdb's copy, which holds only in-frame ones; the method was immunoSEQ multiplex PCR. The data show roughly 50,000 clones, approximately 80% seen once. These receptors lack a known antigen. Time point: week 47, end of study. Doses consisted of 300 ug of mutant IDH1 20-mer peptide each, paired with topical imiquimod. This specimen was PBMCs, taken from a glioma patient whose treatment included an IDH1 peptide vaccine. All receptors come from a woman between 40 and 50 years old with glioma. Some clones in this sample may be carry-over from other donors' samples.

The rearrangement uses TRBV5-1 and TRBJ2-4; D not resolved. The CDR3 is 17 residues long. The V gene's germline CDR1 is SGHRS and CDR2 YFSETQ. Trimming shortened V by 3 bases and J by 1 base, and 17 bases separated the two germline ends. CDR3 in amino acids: CASSSELWLGAKNIQYF. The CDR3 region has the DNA TGCGCCAGCAGCTCGGAACTCTGGTTAGGGGCCAAAAACATTCAGTACTTC.

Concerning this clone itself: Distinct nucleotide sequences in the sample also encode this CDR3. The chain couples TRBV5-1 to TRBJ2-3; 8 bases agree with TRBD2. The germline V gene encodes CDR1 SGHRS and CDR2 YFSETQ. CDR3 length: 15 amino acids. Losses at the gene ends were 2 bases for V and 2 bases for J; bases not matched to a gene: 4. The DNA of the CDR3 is TGCGCCAGCAGCTTCAGCGGGGGCTCCACAGATACGCAGTATTTT. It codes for CASSFSGGSTDTQYF.

The DNA for the CDR3 is TGTGCCAGCAGCGGGGGAAGAGGAGGAAACACCATATATTTT. It translates to CASSGGRGGNTIYF. The chain has TRBV6-5 and TRBJ1-3; possible D gene TRBD1, 5 bases. Germline CDR1 MNHEY, CDR2 SVGAGI. The CDR3 consists of 14 residues. Trimming pared 6 bases from V and 4 bases from J, leaving 13 bases between.